Below, 11 T cell receptor beta chains from the same sample are listed, as sequenced in a study of radiotherapy plus CTLA-4 blockade in lung cancer (dated by TCRdb to the late 2010s). Library creation used the immunoSEQ multiplex PCR assay. TCRdb holds this immuneACCESS table with in-frame rearrangements only. Some clones are missing; in checked studies, unresolved V genes explain under half, and the rest has no known cause. For this sample there are tens of thousands of clones; more than 70% appear just once. The top ten constitute approximately 12% of the sample. The sample here was peripheral blood, taken from a patient treated with radiotherapy plus ipilimumab. These receptors all come from a human donor with non-small cell lung cancer who had stable disease on radiotherapy plus ipilimumab.

This chain connects TRBV29-1 to TRBJ1-1; a weak D match, TRBD1 (6 bases). This CDR3 has 14 amino acids. V shed 7 bases and J shed 1 base, with 16 bases lying between them. Germline V lookup: CDR1 SQVTM, CDR2 ANQGSEA. The CDR3 region has the DNA TGCAGCGCCCGAATAGCGACAGGGAACACTGAAGCTTTCTTT. It encodes CSARIATGNTEAFF.

The CDR3 coding sequence is TGCAGCGTTGAGTTCCATTGGACCGACAACACTGAAGCTTTCTTT. As protein: CSVEFHWTDNTEAFF. The J gene is TRBJ1-1, the V gene TRBV29-1, with D unclear. CDR3 size: 15 residues. Between the trimmed V and J ends, which lost 3 bases and 2 bases, there was a span of 16 bases. Germline CDR1 is SQVTM and CDR2 is ANQGSEA. The entire variable domain, with the rest obtained from reference TRBV29-1 and TRBJ1-1, is as follows: SAVISQKPSRDICQRGTSLTIQCQVDSQVTMMFWYRQQPGQSLTLIATANQGSEATYESGFVIDKFPISRPNLTFSTLTVSNMSPEDSSIYLCSVEFHWTDNTEAFFGQGTRLTVV.

This rearrangement joins TRBV5-6 to TRBJ2-2; TRBD1 matches 7 bases. The CDR3 spans 16 residues. Per the germline V gene, CDR1 is SGHDT and CDR2 is YYEEEE. Trimming removed 4 bases from V and 1 base from J; junction bases left unmatched: 7. CDR3 sequence: CASSPQGIWNTGELFF. CDR3 in DNA: TGTGCCAGCAGCCCACAGGGGATTTGGAACACCGGGGAGCTGTTTTTT.

The chain recombines TRBV28 with TRBJ1-2, with TRBD1 as a possible D gene (5 bases). The CDR3 runs to 13 residues. Germline CDR1 MDHEN, CDR2 SYDVKM. The V end was cut by 8 bases, the J end by 3 bases, with 13 bases between. In DNA form, the CDR3 reads TGTGCCAGCCGGGGGAATGTGGACTATGGCTACACCTTC. It yields the protein CASRGNVDYGYTF.

This chain uses TRBV7-2 with TRBJ1-4, with no clear D. The CDR3 is made up of 13 amino acids. CDR1 is SGHTA, CDR2 FQGNSA, per germline. The V gene lost 2 bases and the J gene lost 1 base, with 2 bases spanning the gap. This chain's CDR3 is CASSLLTNEKLFF. CDR3 coding DNA: TGTGCCAGCAGCTTATTAACTAATGAAAAACTGTTTTTT.

The chain employs TRBV6-6 and TRBJ2-5; D is tentatively TRBD1 or TRBD2 (5 bases each). V was shortened by 6 bases and J by 7 bases, with 18 bases between the two germline ends. From germline, CDR1 is MNHNY and CDR2 SVGAGI (reference sequence). This CDR3 is 14 amino acids long. CDR3 nucleotide sequence: TGTGCCAGCAGGGGCTGGGACGTAAAGGGGACCCAGTACTTC. Its translation is CASRGWDVKGTQYF.

The rearrangement uses TRBV19 and TRBJ1-4, with D possibly matching TRBD1 (6 bases). The CDR3 extends over 16 amino acids. V shed 6 bases and J shed 8 bases, with 22 bases lying between them. CDR1 LNHDA and CDR2 SQIVND come from the germline V gene (reference sequence). DNA of the CDR3: TGTGCCAGTAGAAACACCGCACAGGGTGTCCGGGAAAAACTGTTTTTT. Its protein is CASRNTAQGVREKLFF. Full variable domain (remainder filled in from reference TRBV19 and TRBJ1-4): DGGITQSPKYLFRKEGQNVTLSCEQNLNHDAMYWYRQDPGQGLRLIYYSQIVNDFQKGDIAEGYSVSREKKESFPLTVTSAQKNPTAFYLCASRNTAQGVREKLFFGSGTQLSVL.

This clone has a handful of counts. The chain couples TRBV7-9 to TRBJ1-6; D remains unclear. Trimming shortened V by 3 bases and J by 5 bases, and 8 bases separated the two germline ends. The germline gives CDR1 SEHNR, CDR2 FQNEAQ (reference sequence). The CDR3 is made up of 14 amino acids. CDR3 coding DNA: TGTGCCAGCAGCTTCTCAGCAGATAATTCACCCCTCCACTTT. Protein: CASSFSADNSPLHF.

The CDR3 DNA is TGTGCCAGTAGTAAGGGTCTTGGAGAGACCCAGTACTTC. It specifies CASSKGLGETQYF. This chain connects TRBV19 to TRBJ2-5, with D uncertain. Germline-derived CDR1 and CDR2 are LNHDA and SQIVND (reference sequence). The CDR3 runs to 13 residues. Trimming took off 4 bases at V and 4 bases at J, with 10 bases between the two ends.

This clone was seen more than once but under ten times. This chain connects TRBV9 to TRBJ2-7; D is unresolved. The germline V gene has CDR1 SGDLS and CDR2 YYNGEE. Trimming stripped 4 bases from V and 0 bases from J, with 17 bases between. This CDR3 comprises 16 residues. This CDR3 is CASSTTDETVSYEQYF. In nucleotides, the CDR3 is TGTGCCAGCAGCACTACCGACGAGACGGTCTCCTACGAGCAGTACTTC.

The chain links TRBV18 to TRBJ2-2, with 8 bases matching TRBD1. Germline V gives CDR1 KGHSH, CDR2 LQKENI. This CDR3 region has 15 residues. The V and J ends lost 6 bases and 1 base, in that order; junction bases with no gene match: 4. The CDR3 coding sequence is TGTGCCAGCTCTCCCGGACAGGGGAACACCGGGGAGCTGTTTTTT. Translating it yields CASSPGQGNTGELFF.